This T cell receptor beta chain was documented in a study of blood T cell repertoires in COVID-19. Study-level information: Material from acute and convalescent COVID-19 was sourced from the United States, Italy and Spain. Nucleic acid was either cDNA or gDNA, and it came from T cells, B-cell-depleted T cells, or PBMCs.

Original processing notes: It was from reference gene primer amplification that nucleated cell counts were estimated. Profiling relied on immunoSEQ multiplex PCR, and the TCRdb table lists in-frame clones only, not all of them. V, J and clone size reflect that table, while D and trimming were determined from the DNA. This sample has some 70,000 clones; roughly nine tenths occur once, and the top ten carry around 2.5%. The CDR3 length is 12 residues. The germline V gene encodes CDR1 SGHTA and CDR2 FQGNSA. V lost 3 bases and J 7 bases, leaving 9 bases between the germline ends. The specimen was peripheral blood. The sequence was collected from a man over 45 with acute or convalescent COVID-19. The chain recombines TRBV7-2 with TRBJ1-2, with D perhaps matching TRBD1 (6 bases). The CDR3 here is CASSFSGVGYTF. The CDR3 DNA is TGTGCCAGCAGCTTTTCAGGGGTTGGCTACACCTTC.